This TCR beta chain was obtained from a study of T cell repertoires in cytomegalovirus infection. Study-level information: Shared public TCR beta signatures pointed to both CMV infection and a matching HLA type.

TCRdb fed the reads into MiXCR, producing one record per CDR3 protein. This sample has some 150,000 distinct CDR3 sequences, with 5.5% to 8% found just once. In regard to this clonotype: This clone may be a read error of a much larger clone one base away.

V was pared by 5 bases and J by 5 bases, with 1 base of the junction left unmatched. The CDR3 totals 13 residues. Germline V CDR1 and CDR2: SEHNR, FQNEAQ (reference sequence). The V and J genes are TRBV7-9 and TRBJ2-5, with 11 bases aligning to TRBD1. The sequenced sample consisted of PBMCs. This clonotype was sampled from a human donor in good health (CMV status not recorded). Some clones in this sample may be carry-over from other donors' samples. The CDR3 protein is CASSGDRGETQYF. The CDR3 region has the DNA TGTGCCAGCAGCGGGGACAGGGGGGAGACCCAGTACTTC.